Presented here are 12 T cell receptor beta chains from one specimen sequenced in a study of beta chain features in type 1 diabetes. The authors reverse transcribed all of the isolated RNA, so sequencing captured expressed TCRB transcripts. Sequencing used immunoSEQ multiplex PCR; TCRdb keeps in-frame clones, though not all of them. The sample lists around 500,000 clones, more than 9.5% occurring once. The sequencing sample was made of naive CD4+ T cells from blood. The receptor source for this set is a woman between 18 and 29 years old in good health.

There are a few counts of this clone. This sequence joins TRBV18 and TRBJ2-1, with 9 bases aligning to TRBD1. Germline V gives CDR1 KGHSH, CDR2 LQKENI. V lost 3 bases, J lost 8 bases, and 11 bases stayed unmatched. The CDR3 sequence is 16 residues long. The CDR3 here is CASSPGQGELFYEQFF. As DNA, the CDR3 is TGTGCCAGCTCACCGGGACAGGGCGAACTGTTTTATGAGCAGTTCTTC. The complete variable domain, with remaining parts taken from reference TRBV18 and TRBJ2-1, reads NAGVMQNPRHLVRRRGQEARLRCSPMKGHSHVYWYRQLPEEGLKFMVYLQKENIIDESGMPKERFSAEFPKEGPSILRIQQVVRGDSAAYFCASSPGQGELFYEQFFGPGTRLTVL.

The genes are TRBV7-9 and TRBJ2-1; D perhaps matches TRBD2 (6 bases). The CDR3 loop spans 13 amino acids. V was trimmed by 5 bases and J by 8 bases, leaving 13 bases between them. Germline V CDR1 and CDR2: SEHNR, FQNEAQ (reference sequence). CDR3 nucleotide sequence: TGTGCCAGCAGCACTTCCCGGGAGCATGAGCAGTTCTTC. It is translated as CASSTSREHEQFF. Using reference TRBV7-9 and TRBJ2-1 for the parts outside the CDR3, the full variable domain is DTGVSQNPRHKITKRGQNVTFRCDPISEHNRLYWYRQTLGQGPEFLTYFQNEAQLEKSRLLSDRFSAERPKGSFSTLEIQRTEQGDSAMYLCASSTSREHEQFFGPGTRLTVL.

The V gene is TRBV7-3, the J gene TRBJ1-6; D ambiguous. Germline-derived CDR1 and CDR2 are SGHTA and FQGTGA. This CDR3 spans 12 amino acids. The ends were cut back, 4 bases at V and 10 bases at J, with 8 bases in the middle. Here the CDR3 reads CASSSQPSPLHF. DNA of the CDR3: TGTGCCAGCAGCTCCCAACCCTCACCCCTCCACTTT.

This clone was detected only a few times. The rearrangement uses TRBV23-1 and TRBJ2-7; the D gene could be TRBD1 or TRBD2 (5 bases each). TRBV23-1 is designated an ORF whose function remains uncertain. CDR3 length equals 18 residues. Trimming removed 3 bases from V and 2 bases from J, with 23 bases in between. The CDR3 DNA sequence: TGCGCCAGCAGTCAGAAAACCCGTGGGACGGGTGAGCCCTACGAGCAGTACGTC. It codes for CASSQKTRGTGEPYEQYV.

The chain uses TRBV7-9 and TRBJ2-4, with D uncertain. The CDR3 extends over 12 amino acids. Germline lookup yields CDR1 SEHNR and CDR2 FQNEAQ (reference sequence). Trimming shortened V by 4 bases and J by 8 bases, and 9 bases separated the two germline ends. The CDR3 DNA is TGTGCCAGCAGCTCATGGGGTGACATTCAGTACTTC. As protein: CASSSWGDIQYF.

The V gene is TRBV30, the J gene TRBJ1-1, with 8 bases matching TRBD1. CDR1 is GTSNPN and CDR2 is SVGIG in the germline V gene (reference sequence). The CDR3 totals 13 residues. V was clipped by 3 bases and J by 2 bases; unmatched bases: 2. This CDR3 reads CAWRGTGNTEAFF. The CDR3 DNA sequence: TGTGCCTGGAGGGGGACAGGAAACACTGAAGCTTTCTTT.

The V gene is TRBV6-5, the J gene TRBJ2-5; D is undetermined. Trimming removed 10 bases from V and 4 bases from J, with 19 bases in between. The length of the CDR3 is 14 residues. In germline, CDR1 is MNHEY, CDR2 SVGAGI. The CDR3 loop is CATSQQLQIETQYF. CDR3 sequence (DNA): TGTGCCACCAGCCAGCAGTTACAGATAGAGACCCAGTACTTC.

The chain couples TRBV7-2 to TRBJ2-3; D uncertain. Trimming took 4 bases from V and 6 from J, leaving 11 bases between them. The length of the CDR3 is 13 residues. CDR1 and CDR2 (germline): SGHTA, FQGNSA. CDR3 bases: TGTGCCAGCAGCTCTAATCTGGGTGATACGCAGTATTTT. Residues: CASSSNLGDTQYF.

There are a few counts of this clone. The V and J genes are TRBV11-3 and TRBJ2-2, with D perhaps TRBD1 (5 bases). The V and J ends lost 6 bases and 3 bases respectively, with 11 bases between them. CDR1 is SGHNT and CDR2 is YENEEA in the germline V gene. This CDR3 comprises 14 residues. The CDR3 bases are TGTGCCAGCAGTAACCAGGGTGACACCGGGGAGCTGTTTTTT. Translating it yields CASSNQGDTGELFF.

V usage is TRBV12-5 and J usage is TRBJ2-4; D unresolved. Trimming removed 0 bases at V and 1 base at J, with 16 bases between. The germline V gene encodes CDR1 LGHNT and CDR2 FRNRAP. This CDR3 is 18 amino acids long. The CDR3 sequence: CASGLVWNSLGAKNIQYF. DNA for the CDR3: TGTGCTAGTGGTTTGGTATGGAACAGCCTAGGGGCCAAAAACATTCAGTACTTC.

The chain is built from TRBV29-1 and TRBJ1-1; TRBD1 is a possible D gene (5 bases). Germline values: CDR1 SQVTM, CDR2 ANQGSEA. CDR3 length: 13 residues. Trimming removed 1 base from V and 3 bases from J, with 9 bases in between. As DNA, the CDR3 is TGCAGCGTTGAAGTACAGGTGGACACTGAAGCTTTCTTT. Amino acid sequence: CSVEVQVDTEAFF.

This rearrangement joins TRBV5-1 to TRBJ2-3, with a possible D match to TRBD2 (6 bases). The germline V gene has CDR1 SGHRS and CDR2 YFSETQ. Trimming stripped 5 bases from V and 5 bases from J, with 18 bases between. There are 15 residues in the CDR3. For the CDR3, the DNA is TGCGCCAGCAGAAAGGGCGGGACCGCCAAAGATACGCAGTATTTT. Translation: CASRKGGTAKDTQYF.